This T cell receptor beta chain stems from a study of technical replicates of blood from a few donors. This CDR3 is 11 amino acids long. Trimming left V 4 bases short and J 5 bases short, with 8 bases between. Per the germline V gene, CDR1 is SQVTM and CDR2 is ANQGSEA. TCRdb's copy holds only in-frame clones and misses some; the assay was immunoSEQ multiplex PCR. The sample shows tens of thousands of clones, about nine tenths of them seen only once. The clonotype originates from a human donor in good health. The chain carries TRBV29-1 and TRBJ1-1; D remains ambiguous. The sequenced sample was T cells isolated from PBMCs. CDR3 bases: TGCAGCGTTGTCTATTATACTGAAGCTTTCTTT. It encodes CSVVYYTEAFF.